The 15 T cell receptor beta chains in this list originate from one sample, sequenced in a study of blood T cell repertoires in COVID-19. Assay used: immunoSEQ multiplex PCR; TCRdb lists only in-frame clones, some missing. The sample lists some 190,000 clones; approximately 90% were seen once. Sequencing was carried out using peripheral blood. These receptors all stem from a woman between 40 and 50 years old who had recovered from COVID-19.

The chain combines TRBV12-3 or TRBV12-4 with TRBJ2-3, with TRBD2 matching over 8 bases. The CDR3 spans 13 residues. V shed 6 bases, J shed 4 bases, and the junction held 3 bases outside the gene matches. Here the CDR3 DNA reads TGTGCCAGCAGCGAAGCGGGAGCAGATACGCAGTATTTT. This encodes CASSEAGADTQYF.

This chain joins TRBV19 and TRBJ1-1, with D unclear. CDR3 length equals 15 residues. Trimming stripped 5 bases from V and 5 bases from J, with 18 bases between. Germline V lookup: CDR1 LNHDA, CDR2 SQIVND (reference sequence). CDR3 residues: CASSPQGSTGTEAFF. The CDR3 region has the DNA TGTGCCAGTAGTCCCCAAGGATCCACCGGGACTGAAGCTTTCTTT.

V usage is TRBV4-2 and J usage is TRBJ1-3; 8 nucleotides align to TRBD1. CDR3 length: 16 amino acids. V was clipped by 0 bases and J by 3 bases; unmatched bases: 4. Germline CDR1 and CDR2: LGHNA and YNFKEQ. In DNA, the CDR3 is TGTGCCAGCAGCCAAGATACAGGACAGGGTGGAAACACCATATATTTT. Encoded protein: CASSQDTGQGGNTIYF.

This rearrangement joins TRBV21-1 to TRBJ1-4; TRBD1, the table's D call, lacks a check against the DNA. TRBV21-1 represents a pseudogene. There are 20 residues in the CDR3. The CDR3 is CASSPRDALSHRATNEKLFF. The CDR3 nucleotides read TGTGCCAGCAGCCCCAGGGATGCCCTATCACATCGTGCAACTAATGAAAAACTGTTTTTT.

The chain combines TRBV19 with TRBJ2-2, with D tentatively TRBD2 (5 bases). CDR1 and CDR2 from the germline V gene are LNHDA and SQIVND (reference sequence). V lost 0 bases to trimming and J lost 4 bases, with 15 bases between them. The CDR3 spans 17 residues. The CDR3, as DNA: TGTGCCAGTAGTATAGATCGGGCGGGCCTCTCCACCGGGGAGCTGTTTTTT. Residues: CASSIDRAGLSTGELFF.

The genes are TRBV6-5 and TRBJ2-2; 8 bases match TRBD1. Germline V lookup: CDR1 MNHEY, CDR2 SVGAGI. The ends lost 7 bases at V and 6 bases at J; junction bases unmatched: 7. The length of the CDR3 is 14 residues. CDR3 coding DNA: TGTGCCAGCAACATCCTGGACAGGGCCGGGGAGCTGTTTTTT. Protein sequence: CASNILDRAGELFF.

Details on this clone: Other DNA sequences from this sample encode an identical CDR3 as well. The J gene is TRBJ2-1, the V gene TRBV5-1, with no clear D. The V gene lost 0 bases and the J gene lost 4 bases, with 14 bases spanning the gap. CDR3 size: 16 residues. Per germline, CDR1 SGHRS and CDR2 YFSETQ. CDR3 residues: CASSLAQLAGYNEQFF. The CDR3 DNA reads as TGCGCCAGCAGCTTGGCACAACTCGCCGGGTACAATGAGCAGTTCTTC.

The chain is built from TRBV19 and TRBJ2-7; TRBD2 matches at 11 bases. The CDR3 is 15 residues long. J was trimmed by 4 bases and V by 3 bases; bases with no gene match: 5. Germline loops: CDR1 LNHDA, CDR2 SQIVND (reference sequence). The chain's CDR3 is CASSITSGSRYEQYF. In nucleotides, the CDR3 is TGTGCCAGTAGTATCACTAGCGGGAGTCGGTACGAGCAGTACTTC.

The chain couples TRBV19 to TRBJ1-1, with 7 bases identical to TRBD1. V dropped 6 bases and J dropped 0; count of bases not matched to a gene: 4. Germline values: CDR1 LNHDA, CDR2 SQIVND (reference sequence). The CDR3 runs to 14 residues. In DNA, the CDR3 is TGTGCCAGTAGCGGGGACAGACTGAACACTGAAGCTTTCTTT. Amino acid sequence: CASSGDRLNTEAFF.

J is TRBJ1-3 and V is TRBV7-9; 12 bases agree with TRBD1. The CDR3 is 16 amino acids. Trimming cost V 5 bases and J 4 bases; bases outside gene matches: 6. In germline, CDR1 is SEHNR, CDR2 FQNEAQ (reference sequence). The CDR3 DNA follows: TGTGCCAGCAGCCCGGGACAGGGGGCTTCGGGAAACACCATATATTTT. It yields the protein CASSPGQGASGNTIYF.

V is TRBV7-8 and J is TRBJ2-7; tentative D call: TRBD2 (5 bases). V gave up 1 base and J gave up 5 bases, with 9 bases separating them. Germline CDR1 and CDR2: SGHVS and FQNEAQ. This CDR3 region has 13 residues. CDR3 sequence: CASSLGEGHEQYF. CDR3 coding DNA: TGTGCCAGCAGCTTAGGCGAGGGCCACGAGCAGTACTTC.

The chain has TRBV20-1 and TRBJ1-4, with D unresolved. Trimming took 6 bases from V and 7 from J, leaving 9 bases between them. Germline loops: CDR1 DFQATT, CDR2 SNEGSKA (reference sequence). This CDR3 is 11 amino acids long. In DNA, the CDR3 is TGCAGTGCGCCGGCTAGTGAAAAACTGTTTTTT. Its translation is CSAPASEKLFF.

The chain uses TRBV7-2 and TRBJ1-3; weak D call: TRBD1 (6 bases). This CDR3 comprises 13 residues. With 3 bases removed from V and 5 bases from J, the gap between germline ends came to 8 bases. The germline V gene encodes CDR1 SGHTA and CDR2 FQGNSA. In DNA, the CDR3 is TGTGCCAGCAGCTTGCAGGGGAGAAACACCATATATTTT. Translating it yields CASSLQGRNTIYF.

V and J are TRBV25-1 and TRBJ2-1, with unresolved D. CDR3 size: 16 residues. CDR1 and CDR2 (germline): MGHDK, SYGVNS. V was shortened by 1 base and J by 9 bases, with 19 bases between the two germline ends. CDR3 in DNA: TGTGCCAGCAGTGAATTAGTTGGTAGCTCGAGAAGTGAGCAGTTCTTC. Its translation: CASSELVGSSRSEQFF.

J is TRBJ1-4 and V is TRBV6-5; no clear D gene. The CDR3 length is 10 residues. V was shortened by 11 bases and J by 7 bases, with 8 bases between the two germline ends. Germline CDR1 is MNHEY and CDR2 is SVGAGI. The CDR3 sequence: CALSGEKLFF. DNA for the CDR3: TGTGCCCTGTCCGGTGAAAAACTGTTTTTT.